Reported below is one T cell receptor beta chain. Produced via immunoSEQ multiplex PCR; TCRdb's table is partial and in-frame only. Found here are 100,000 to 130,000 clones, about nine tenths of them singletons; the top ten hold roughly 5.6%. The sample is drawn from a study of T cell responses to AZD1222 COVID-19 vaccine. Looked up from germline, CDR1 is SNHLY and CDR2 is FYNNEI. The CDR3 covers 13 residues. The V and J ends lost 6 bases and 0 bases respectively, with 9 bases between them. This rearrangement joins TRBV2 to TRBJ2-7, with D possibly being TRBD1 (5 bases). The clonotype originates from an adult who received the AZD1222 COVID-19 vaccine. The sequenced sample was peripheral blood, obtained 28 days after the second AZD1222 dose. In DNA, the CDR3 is TGTGCCAGCAGACAGGCTACCTCCTACGAGCAGTACTTC. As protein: CASRQATSYEQYF.